This T cell receptor (beta chain) was sequenced for a study of blood T cell repertoires in COVID-19. V was pared by 4 bases and J by 2 bases, with 7 bases between. The CDR3 has 13 amino acids. Germline V gives CDR1 LNHDA, CDR2 SQIVND (reference sequence). Generated by immunoSEQ multiplex PCR, the TCRdb table keeps only in-frame clones and is missing some. The sample lists hundreds of thousands of clones, approximately 85% occurring once. The rearrangement joins TRBV19 to TRBJ2-3; no clear D gene. Sequencing was carried out using peripheral blood. This TCR came from a human donor in a cohort sampled during active COVID-19. CDR3 sequence reads: CASSTRVTDTQYF. The CDR3 DNA reads TGTGCCAGTAGTACCCGGGTCACAGATACGCAGTATTTT.